The 12 T cell receptor beta chains presented below share a single source sample, sequenced in a study of beta chain features in type 1 diabetes (dated by TCRdb to the late 2010s). Library generation was performed with the immunoSEQ multiplex PCR assay. The entire isolated RNA was reverse transcribed using the High Capacity cDNA Reverse Transcription Kit, and thus expressed TCRB transcripts were sequenced. In TCRdb, the immuneACCESS table is reduced to in-frame sequences with V and J assigned. These tables do not hold every clone; where another copy was compared, an unresolved V gene accounts for under half, and the others remain unexplained. Here the sample has fewer than 900,000 clones; 17% occur a single time. The ten largest account for 0.023% of the sample. Sequencing used naive CD4+ T cells from blood. The cell subset or site label on this specimen signifies: true naive CD4+ T cells. Source of these receptors: a young woman in good health.

This chain links TRBV7-9 with TRBJ1-1; D call uncertain. The CDR3 loop spans 18 amino acids. Germline CDR1 reads SEHNR; CDR2 reads FQNEAQ (reference sequence). Trimming pared 8 bases from V and 1 base from J, leaving 26 bases between. As DNA, the CDR3 is TGTGCCAGCGCCCAGCGGAGAATTACCGAGGGAGGGAACACTGAAGCTTTCTTT. Protein: CASAQRRITEGGNTEAFF.

This clone was found a few times. This chain joins TRBV6-6 and TRBJ2-7, with TRBD1 matching 7 bases. The trim removed 6 bases at V and 3 bases at J, leaving 11 bases unmatched. CDR3 size: 15 residues. Germline CDR1 reads MNHNY; CDR2 reads SVGAGI (reference sequence). The CDR3 reads CASSPFPGQYYEQYF. As DNA, the CDR3 is TGTGCCAGCAGCCCTTTCCCGGGACAGTACTACGAGCAGTACTTC.

This clone was seen a handful of times. The chain links TRBV6-5 to TRBJ1-5; no clear D gene. V was cut by 0 bases and J by 7 bases, with 13 bases left in between. This CDR3 has 15 residues. Germline CDR1 is MNHEY and CDR2 is SVGAGI. The CDR3 loop reads CASSYSGLTGQPQHF. DNA of the CDR3: TGTGCCAGCAGTTACTCGGGGTTGACGGGGCAGCCCCAGCATTTT.

On this clone: At the DNA level, this CDR3 is encoded by other sequences in the same sample as well. The V gene is TRBV9, the J gene TRBJ2-1; D call uncertain. This CDR3 has 13 residues. Germline CDR1 and CDR2: SGDLS and YYNGEE. The ends were cut back, 0 bases at V and 4 bases at J, with 5 bases in the middle. This CDR3 is CASSVASYNEQFF. The CDR3 DNA sequence: TGTGCCAGCAGCGTAGCCTCTTACAATGAGCAGTTCTTC.

This rearrangement joins TRBV2 to TRBJ2-2; 7 bases are shared with TRBD2. In germline, CDR1 is SNHLY, CDR2 FYNNEI. With V trimmed by 2 bases and J by 6 bases, 21 bases remained unmatched. CDR3 length: 20 residues. The chain's CDR3 is CASSELAGVPRRGGAGELFF. CDR3 sequence (DNA): TGTGCCAGCAGTGAACTTGCGGGAGTCCCTCGGCGGGGTGGGGCCGGGGAGCTGTTTTTT.

The chain combines TRBV29-1 with TRBJ2-1; 7 positions agree with TRBD1. The CDR3 loop spans 14 amino acids. Germline-derived CDR1 and CDR2 are SQVTM and ANQGSEA. V was pared by 6 bases and J by 7 bases, with 12 bases of the junction left unmatched. Here the CDR3 reads CSVQTGWGENEQFF. The DNA for the CDR3 is TGCAGCGTCCAGACAGGGTGGGGCGAAAATGAGCAGTTCTTC.

This clone appeared a few times. This chain uses TRBV7-9 with TRBJ2-5, with a tentative D call TRBD2 (5 bases). The CDR3 sequence is 15 residues long. The V end lost 5 bases, the J end lost 3 bases, and 16 bases lay between the germline ends. Germline V gives CDR1 SEHNR, CDR2 FQNEAQ (reference sequence). CDR3: CASSKRESYKETQYF. The DNA for the CDR3 is TGTGCCAGCAGCAAAAGGGAGTCGTATAAAGAGACCCAGTACTTC.

The chain joins TRBV5-1 to TRBJ2-5; tentatively, D is TRBD1 (5 bases). V was pared by 0 bases and J by 3 bases, with 15 bases between. The CDR3 sequence is 16 residues long. CDR1 SGHRS and CDR2 YFSETQ come from the germline V gene. For the CDR3, the DNA is TGCGCCAGCAGCTTGGCCAGCGCTGACAGAAAAGAGACCCAGTACTTC. This sequence encodes CASSLASADRKETQYF.

The chain joins TRBV7-2 to TRBJ2-4; 11 bases are shared with TRBD1. The CDR3 loop spans 16 amino acids. The trim removed 5 bases at V and 4 bases at J, leaving 7 bases unmatched. In germline, CDR1 is SGHTA, CDR2 FQGNSA. The CDR3 reads CASSQPGQGGKNIQYF. The CDR3 DNA reads as TGTGCCAGCAGCCAACCGGGACAGGGGGGAAAAAACATTCAGTACTTC.

The chain links TRBV5-1 to TRBJ1-1; the match to TRBD1 covers 9 bases. V was clipped by 0 bases and J by 4 bases; unmatched bases: 4. CDR1 and CDR2 (germline): SGHRS, YFSETQ. There are 15 residues in the CDR3. CDR3 region: CASSLAGQGSTEAFF. In DNA, the CDR3 is TGCGCCAGCAGCTTGGCGGGACAGGGAAGCACTGAAGCTTTCTTT.

In its sample, this clone was seen a few times. This chain uses TRBV2 with TRBJ1-5; D remains ambiguous. The ends were cut back, 5 bases at V and 4 bases at J, with 12 bases in the middle. The CDR3 sequence is 14 residues long. Germline CDR1 and CDR2: SNHLY and FYNNEI. CDR3: CASSWRVGNQPQHF. The DNA for the CDR3 is TGTGCCAGCAGTTGGAGGGTAGGAAATCAGCCCCAGCATTTT.

The table lists this clone with a few counts. This chain joins TRBV6-6 and TRBJ2-3; D may be TRBD2 (5 bases). V shed 6 bases and J shed 5 bases, with 12 bases lying between them. The CDR3 runs 13 residues. CDR1 MNHNY and CDR2 SVGAGI come from the germline V gene (reference sequence). The CDR3 nucleotides read TGTGCCAGCAGGGACTTCCGAGGAGATACGCAGTATTTT. It codes for CASRDFRGDTQYF.